The 30 T cell receptor beta chains below all came from one sample that was sequenced in a study of OX40 agonist ivuxolimab in advanced cancers. Sequenced by immunoSEQ multiplex PCR; TCRdb stores in-frame clones only, minus some. The sample lists 35,000 to 45,000 clones, approximately 90% occurring once. This specimen was CD4+ or CD8+ T cells sorted from blood, taken in a trial of the OX40 agonist ivuxolimab. Receptor source: an adult with an advanced solid tumor such as melanoma, head and neck, liver or kidney cancer.

The chain employs TRBV11-2 and TRBJ2-5; D call uncertain. V was cut by 2 bases and J by 5 bases, with 24 bases left in between. This CDR3 has 18 residues. Germline CDR1 is SGHAT and CDR2 is FQNNGV. CDR3 protein: CASSLRAPTPGLTETQYF. The CDR3 DNA follows: TGTGCCAGCAGCTTAAGGGCGCCCACTCCGGGCTTAACCGAGACCCAGTACTTC.

In this sample, this clone turned up once. The chain recombines TRBV2 with TRBJ2-2; the D call may be TRBD1 or TRBD2 (5 bases each). The CDR3 spans 17 residues. Germline values: CDR1 SNHLY, CDR2 FYNNEI. The V gene lost 5 bases and the J gene lost 1 base, with 17 bases spanning the gap. The CDR3 DNA sequence: TGTGCCAGCAGTAACGACCGTGGGGGAATGAACACCGGGGAGCTGTTTTTT. This encodes CASSNDRGGMNTGELFF.

The chain is built from TRBV21-1 and TRBJ1-2; the DNA was not used to check the table's D call, TRBD1. TRBV21-1 is flagged as a pseudogene. The CDR3 extends over 17 amino acids. CDR3: CASSFRTGGVKEIGYTF. The CDR3 bases are TGTGCCAGCAGCTTCCGGACAGGGGGCGTCAAAGAAATTGGCTACACCTTC.

The chain recombines TRBV4-2 with TRBJ2-7, with D perhaps TRBD1 (5 bases). Trimming pared 1 base from V and 2 bases from J, leaving 12 bases between. This CDR3 contains 15 residues. The germline V gene has CDR1 LGHNA and CDR2 YNFKEQ. For the CDR3, the DNA is TGTGCCAGCAGCCAAGGTCAGGGCGAAACCTACGAGCAGTACTTC. It specifies CASSQGQGETYEQYF.

The rearrangement uses TRBV6-5 and TRBJ1-1; no firm D call. V lost 4 bases and J lost 2, with 8 bases in between. Germline-derived CDR1 and CDR2 are MNHEY and SVGAGI. This CDR3 spans 13 amino acids. The CDR3 region is CASSFGANTEAFF. CDR3 nucleotides: TGTGCCAGCAGTTTTGGAGCAAACACTGAAGCTTTCTTT.

This clone appeared a single time. The chain couples TRBV18 to TRBJ2-6; D call uncertain. The V gene lost 0 bases and the J gene lost 0 bases, with 6 bases spanning the gap. This CDR3 region has 16 residues. Germline lookup yields CDR1 KGHSH and CDR2 LQKENI. CDR3 protein: CASSPPSSSGANVLTF. CDR3 in DNA: TGTGCCAGCTCACCACCGTCCAGCTCTGGGGCCAACGTCCTGACTTTC.

The gene calls are TRBV27 and TRBJ1-2; tentative D call: TRBD1 (5 bases). Germline V CDR1 and CDR2: MNHEY, SMNVEV (reference sequence). There are 13 residues in the CDR3. V lost 4 bases, J lost 7 bases, and 13 bases lay in between. The CDR3 region has the DNA TGTGCCAGCAGTTACCAGGGTGTAATTGGCTACACCTTC. Its protein product is CASSYQGVIGYTF.

This chain connects TRBV7-2 to TRBJ1-2, with D possibly being TRBD1 (5 bases). V gave up 9 bases and J gave up 6 bases, with 11 bases separating them. The germline V gene encodes CDR1 SGHTA and CDR2 FQGNSA. The CDR3 length is 11 residues. The CDR3 loop reads CASILGDGYTF. The DNA of the CDR3 is TGTGCCAGTATACTGGGGGATGGCTACACCTTC.

The chain uses TRBV27 and TRBJ2-7; 10 nucleotides line up with TRBD2. The CDR3 has 16 amino acids. The germline gives CDR1 MNHEY, CDR2 SMNVEV (reference sequence). Losses at the gene ends were 2 bases for V and 1 base for J; bases not matched to a gene: 5. The CDR3, as DNA: TGTGCCAGCAGTTTAATAATAGCGGGAGGTTCCTACGAGCAGTACTTC. This translates into CASSLIIAGGSYEQYF.

The rearrangement links TRBV11-3 to TRBJ2-7; maybe TRBD2 (6 bases). The CDR3 consists of 13 residues. Germline loops: CDR1 SGHNT, CDR2 YENEEA. The V end lost 1 base, the J end lost 3 bases, and 7 bases lay between the germline ends. Here the CDR3 reads CASSLAAGYEQYF. The DNA of the CDR3 is TGTGCCAGCAGCTTAGCAGCGGGCTACGAGCAGTACTTC.

This clone was seen just once. The rearrangement uses TRBV5-1 and TRBJ2-5, with TRBD2 as a possible D gene (5 bases). CDR1 and CDR2 from the germline V gene are SGHRS and YFSETQ. Trimming shortened V by 4 bases and J by 4 bases, and 20 bases separated the two germline ends. The CDR3 length is 16 residues. CDR3 in DNA: TGCGCCAGCAGCCGCGCGCGAGCGGAGGTTCGAGAGACCCAGTACTTC. This sequence encodes CASSRARAEVRETQYF.

The J gene is TRBJ1-1, the V gene TRBV7-2, with TRBD1 as a possible D gene (5 bases). Germline-derived CDR1 and CDR2 are SGHTA and FQGNSA. Between the trimmed V and J ends, which lost 0 bases and 5 bases, there was a span of 13 bases. The CDR3 is 15 residues long. CDR3 in DNA: TGTGCCAGCAGCTTAGCCCGAGGTGGGGGGACTGAAGCTTTCTTT. This translates into CASSLARGGGTEAFF.

A single count supports this clone. This chain uses TRBV10-2 with TRBJ2-1, with 13 bases that match TRBD2. The CDR3 is 14 amino acids. Looked up from germline, CDR1 is WSHSY and CDR2 is SAAADI. Trimming at V came to 7 bases and at J to 10 bases, leaving 7 bases not matched to a gene. As DNA, the CDR3 is TGCGCCAGCACTGGGACTAGCGGGATCGACGAGCAGTTCTTC. It codes for CASTGTSGIDEQFF.

The chain has TRBV6-5 and TRBJ1-1; D uncertain. Germline V gives CDR1 MNHEY, CDR2 SVGAGI. Deletions cut 0 bases from V and 6 bases from J, with 14 bases between. The CDR3 has 15 amino acids. The CDR3 DNA sequence: TGTGCCAGCAGTTACTCCGCAGGAGGGCGGGCTGAAGCTTTCTTT. Translated: CASSYSAGGRAEAFF.

The chain combines TRBV28 with TRBJ1-1; tentative D call: TRBD1 (5 bases). The germline V gene encodes CDR1 MDHEN and CDR2 SYDVKM. V lost 2 bases and J lost 0, with 16 bases in between. The CDR3 totals 17 residues. The CDR3 here is CASSLSGTLYLNTEAFF. The CDR3 DNA reads TGTGCCAGCAGTTTAAGTGGGACCCTGTATCTGAACACTGAAGCTTTCTTT.

The chain combines TRBV5-1 with TRBJ1-2, with unresolved D. CDR1 is SGHRS, CDR2 YFSETQ, per germline. The CDR3 has 13 residues. V was clipped by 2 bases and J by 2 bases, with 7 bases between them. The CDR3 loop reads CASSFGPNYGYTF. DNA for the CDR3: TGCGCCAGCAGCTTCGGACCAAACTATGGCTACACCTTC.

This clone was seen only once. The chain recombines TRBV10-3 with TRBJ2-1, with TRBD2 as a possible D gene (6 bases). The V end lost 6 bases, the J end lost 3 bases, and 12 bases lay between the germline ends. The CDR3 is 14 amino acids. CDR1 is ENHRY and CDR2 is SYGVKD in the germline V gene. DNA for the CDR3: TGTGCCATCAGCGCCGGAGGGGTCTACAATGAGCAGTTCTTC. Protein: CAISAGGVYNEQFF.

The chain uses TRBV28 and TRBJ1-1, with 9 bases fitting TRBD1. The CDR3 is 13 amino acids. With V trimmed by 6 bases and J by 5 bases, 4 bases remained unmatched. Germline V CDR1 and CDR2: MDHEN, SYDVKM. CDR3 sequence reads: CASRNRGHTEAFF. CDR3 in DNA: TGTGCCAGCAGGAACAGGGGGCATACTGAAGCTTTCTTT.

About this clone: At one of its ends the junction is not consistent with the germline gene, which may arise from a read error. J is TRBJ1-2 and V is TRBV2, with unresolved D. The CDR3 extends over 12 amino acids. Germline CDR1 is SNHLY and CDR2 is FYNNEI. CDR3 region: CASKREGYGYTF. CDR3 nucleotides: TGTGCCAGCAAGCGGGAGGGATATGGGTACACCTTC.

This sequence joins TRBV14 and TRBJ2-2, with D possibly being TRBD1 (5 bases). Trimming cost V 5 bases and J 3 bases, with 10 bases left between them. Germline assignment: CDR1 SGHDN and CDR2 FVKESK. The CDR3 sequence is 14 residues long. The DNA of the CDR3 is TGTGCCAGCAGCGGAGACAGTTACACCGGGGAGCTGTTTTTT. It translates to CASSGDSYTGELFF.

This sequence joins TRBV10-3 and TRBJ1-5, with D tentatively TRBD1 (6 bases). The CDR3 length is 14 residues. Per the germline V gene, CDR1 is ENHRY and CDR2 is SYGVKD. V lost 2 bases, J lost 10 bases, and 15 bases lay in between. The CDR3 region has the DNA TGTGCCATCAGTGAGGCACAGGGCGCGGATCCCCAGCATTTT. It is translated as CAISEAQGADPQHF.

The rearrangement links TRBV19 to TRBJ2-4, with D unclear. In germline, CDR1 is LNHDA, CDR2 SQIVND (reference sequence). CDR3 length equals 13 residues. V gave up 4 bases and J gave up 12 bases, with 16 bases separating them. CDR3 sequence (DNA): TGTGCCAGTAGTACACGACCGGGTGGGGATCAGTACTTC. It is translated as CASSTRPGGDQYF.

The chain carries TRBV28 and TRBJ1-5, with TRBD1 as a possible D gene (6 bases). The CDR3 consists of 14 residues. Trimming stripped 2 bases from V and 5 bases from J, with 10 bases between. CDR1 is MDHEN, CDR2 SYDVKM, per germline. CDR3 coding DNA: TGTGCCAGCAGTTTACAGTCAGGGGATCAGCCCCAGCATTTT. Protein sequence: CASSLQSGDQPQHF.

The DNA for the CDR3 is TGCGCCAGCAGCCGGGGGACGGGCGAGCGGGGAGCTTTCTTT. Translating it yields CASSRGTGERGAFF. The rearrangement links TRBV5-1 to TRBJ1-1; possibly TRBD1 for D (5 bases). V gave up 4 bases and J gave up 10 bases, with 20 bases separating them. The length of the CDR3 is 14 residues. Per germline, CDR1 SGHRS and CDR2 YFSETQ.

This clone was picked up one time. The chain links TRBV7-9 to TRBJ2-7, with D possibly being TRBD2 (7 bases). V lost 6 bases, J lost 4 bases, and 16 bases lay in between. Germline V gives CDR1 SEHNR, CDR2 FQNEAQ (reference sequence). The CDR3 spans 14 residues. CDR3 DNA sequence: TGTGCCAGCAGTCGAGGGGGGGTAATATACGAGCAGTACTTC. The encoded protein is CASSRGGVIYEQYF.

This clone was detected once. This chain joins TRBV6-5 and TRBJ1-1; tentatively, D is TRBD1 (6 bases). V dropped 6 bases and J dropped 6 bases, with 14 bases sitting between them. CDR3 size: 13 residues. The germline gives CDR1 MNHEY, CDR2 SVGAGI. This CDR3 reads CASSTTGTPEAFF. In DNA, the CDR3 is TGTGCCAGCAGCACCACAGGGACCCCTGAAGCTTTCTTT.

The chain is built from TRBV4-1 and TRBJ2-7, with TRBD2 matching over 10 bases. The CDR3 contains 16 residues. The trim removed 0 bases at V and 4 bases at J, leaving 6 bases unmatched. The germline gives CDR1 MGHRA, CDR2 YSYEKL. Here the CDR3 reads CASSQEASGSKYEQYF. CDR3 DNA: TGCGCCAGCAGCCAAGAGGCTAGCGGGAGTAAATACGAGCAGTACTTC.

The J gene is TRBJ2-5, the V gene TRBV27; D may correspond to TRBD1 or TRBD2 (5 bases each). Per the germline V gene, CDR1 is MNHEY and CDR2 is SMNVEV (reference sequence). With 6 bases removed from V and 5 bases from J, the gap between germline ends came to 13 bases. CDR3 length equals 13 residues. In DNA form, the CDR3 reads TGTGCCAGCAGCCGTGGTGGGGGTGAGACCCAGTACTTC. It is translated as CASSRGGGETQYF.

The chain uses TRBV29-1 and TRBJ1-2, with unresolved D. Per the germline V gene, CDR1 is SQVTM and CDR2 is ANQGSEA. V gave up 7 bases and J gave up 4 bases, with 7 bases separating them. This CDR3 has 10 amino acids. The CDR3 nucleotides read TGCAGCGCCGATAGCTATGGCTACACCTTC. Protein: CSADSYGYTF.

This rearrangement joins TRBV13 to TRBJ1-4; possible D gene TRBD1, 6 bases. V shed 5 bases and J shed 8 bases, with 18 bases lying between them. Looked up from germline, CDR1 is PRHDT and CDR2 is FYEKMQ (reference sequence). The CDR3 is 15 amino acids. The CDR3 reads CASSAGTSLSEKLFF. The CDR3 nucleotides read TGTGCCAGCAGCGCCGGGACATCTTTAAGCGAAAAACTGTTTTTT. Together with reference TRBV13 and TRBJ1-4, the CDR3 gives the full variable domain: AAGVIQSPRHLIKEKRETATLKCYPIPRHDTVYWYQQGPGQDPQFLISFYEKMQSDKGSIPDRFSAQQFSDYHSELNMSSLELGDSALYFCASSAGTSLSEKLFFGSGTQLSVL.